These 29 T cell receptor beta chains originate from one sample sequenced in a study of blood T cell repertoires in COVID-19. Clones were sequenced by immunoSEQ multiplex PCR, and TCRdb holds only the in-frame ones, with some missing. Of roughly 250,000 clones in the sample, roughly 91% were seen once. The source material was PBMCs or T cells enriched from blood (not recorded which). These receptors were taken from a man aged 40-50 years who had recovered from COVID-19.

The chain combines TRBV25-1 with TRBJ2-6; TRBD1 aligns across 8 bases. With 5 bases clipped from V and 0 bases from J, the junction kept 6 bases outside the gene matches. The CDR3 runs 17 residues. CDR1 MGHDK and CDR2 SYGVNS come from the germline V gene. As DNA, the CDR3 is TGTGCCAGCAGTCCGGGACAGGAGTTCTCTGGGGCCAACGTCCTGACTTTC. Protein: CASSPGQEFSGANVLTF.

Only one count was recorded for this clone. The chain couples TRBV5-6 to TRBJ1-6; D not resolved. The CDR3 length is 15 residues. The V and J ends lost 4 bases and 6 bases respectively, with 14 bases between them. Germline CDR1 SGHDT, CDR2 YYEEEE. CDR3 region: CASSAVREINSPLHF. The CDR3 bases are TGTGCCAGCAGCGCCGTTAGAGAAATTAATTCACCCCTCCACTTT.

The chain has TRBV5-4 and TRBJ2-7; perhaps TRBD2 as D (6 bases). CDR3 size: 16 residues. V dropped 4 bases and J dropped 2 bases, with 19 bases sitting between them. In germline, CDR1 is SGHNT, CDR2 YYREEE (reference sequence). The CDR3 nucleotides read TGTGCCAGCAGCCCAGAGGCTAGCGATGTTCCCTACGAGCAGTACTTC. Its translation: CASSPEASDVPYEQYF.

The DNA for the CDR3 is TGTGCCAGTGAAAGGGAGACTGAAGCTTTCTTT. This sequence encodes CASERETEAFF. V gene TRBV28 combines with J gene TRBJ1-1, with D hard to call. With 9 bases removed from V and 5 bases from J, the gap between germline ends came to 10 bases. Germline CDR1 MDHEN, CDR2 SYDVKM. This CDR3 is 11 amino acids long.

CDR3 loop: CASAATSTDTQYF. CDR3 in DNA: TGTGCCAGCGCGGCTACTAGCACAGATACGCAGTATTTT. The V gene is TRBV6-5, the J gene TRBJ2-3, with D hard to call. Germline-derived CDR1 and CDR2 are MNHEY and SVGAGI. V was cut by 8 bases and J by 0 bases, with 9 bases left in between. This CDR3 region has 13 residues.

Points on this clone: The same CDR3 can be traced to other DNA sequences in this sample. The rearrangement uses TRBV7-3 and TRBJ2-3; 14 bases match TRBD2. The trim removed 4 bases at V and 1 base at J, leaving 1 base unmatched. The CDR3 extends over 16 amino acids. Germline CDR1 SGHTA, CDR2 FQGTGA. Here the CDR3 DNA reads TGTGCCAGCAGCTCGGGACTAGCGGGAGGCACAGATACGCAGTATTTT. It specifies CASSSGLAGGTDTQYF. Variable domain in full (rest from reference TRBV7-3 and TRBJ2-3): GAGVSQTPSNKVTEKGKYVELRCDPISGHTALYWYRQSLGQGPEFLIYFQGTGAADDSGLPNDRFFAVRPEGSVSTLKIQRTERGDSAVYLCASSSGLAGGTDTQYFGPGTRLTVL.

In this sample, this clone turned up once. The CDR3 bases are TGTGCCAGCATCGACAGGGGCCTAAGGGGCTACACCTTC. Amino acids: CASIDRGLRGYTF. The chain has TRBV2 and TRBJ1-2; 8 bases line up with TRBD1. Germline V gene sequence: CDR1 SNHLY, CDR2 FYNNEI. The length of the CDR3 is 13 residues. The ends lost 7 bases at V and 8 bases at J; junction bases unmatched: 9.

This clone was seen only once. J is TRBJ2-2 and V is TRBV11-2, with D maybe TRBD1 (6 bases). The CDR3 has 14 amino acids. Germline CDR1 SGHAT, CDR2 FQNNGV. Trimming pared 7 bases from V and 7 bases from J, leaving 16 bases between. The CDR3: CASNLVQGFGELFF. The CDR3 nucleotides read TGTGCCAGCAACCTAGTACAGGGTTTCGGGGAGCTGTTTTTT.

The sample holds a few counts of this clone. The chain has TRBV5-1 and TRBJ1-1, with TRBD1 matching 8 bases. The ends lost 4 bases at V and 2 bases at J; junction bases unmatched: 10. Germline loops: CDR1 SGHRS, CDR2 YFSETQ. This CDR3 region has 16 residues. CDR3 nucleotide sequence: TGCGCCAGCAGCCCCGACAGGGGCACACGTAACACTGAAGCTTTCTTT. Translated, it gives CASSPDRGTRNTEAFF.

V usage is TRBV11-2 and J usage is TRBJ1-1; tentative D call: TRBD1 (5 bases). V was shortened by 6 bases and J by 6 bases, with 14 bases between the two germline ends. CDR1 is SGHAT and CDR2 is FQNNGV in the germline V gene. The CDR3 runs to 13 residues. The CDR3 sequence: CASRLAGTAEAFF. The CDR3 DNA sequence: TGTGCCAGCAGGCTGGCGGGGACGGCTGAAGCTTTCTTT. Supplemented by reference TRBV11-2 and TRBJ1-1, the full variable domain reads EAGVAQSPRYKIIEKRQSVAFWCNPISGHATLYWYQQILGQGPKLLIQFQNNGVVDDSQLPKDRFSAERLKGVDSTLKIQPAKLEDSAVYLCASRLAGTAEAFFGQGTRLTVV.

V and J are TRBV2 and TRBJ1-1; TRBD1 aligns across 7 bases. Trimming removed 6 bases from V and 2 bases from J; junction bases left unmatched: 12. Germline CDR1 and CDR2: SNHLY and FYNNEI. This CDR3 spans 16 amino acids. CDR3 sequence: CASSPTKGTVNTEAFF. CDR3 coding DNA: TGTGCCAGCAGCCCTACGAAAGGGACAGTAAACACTGAAGCTTTCTTT.

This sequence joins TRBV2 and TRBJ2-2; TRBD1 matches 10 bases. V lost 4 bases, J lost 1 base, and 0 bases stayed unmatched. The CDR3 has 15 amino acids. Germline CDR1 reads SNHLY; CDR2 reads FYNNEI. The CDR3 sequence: CASSGTGGNTGELFF. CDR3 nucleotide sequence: TGTGCCAGCAGTGGGACAGGGGGGAACACCGGGGAGCTGTTTTTT.

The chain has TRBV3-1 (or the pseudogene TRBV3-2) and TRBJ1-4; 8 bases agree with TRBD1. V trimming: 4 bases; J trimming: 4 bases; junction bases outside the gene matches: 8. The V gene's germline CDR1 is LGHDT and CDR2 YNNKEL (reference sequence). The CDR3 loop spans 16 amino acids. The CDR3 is CASSLAGTGFNEKLFF. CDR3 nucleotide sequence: TGTGCCAGCAGCCTTGCCGGGACAGGATTTAATGAAAAACTGTTTTTT.

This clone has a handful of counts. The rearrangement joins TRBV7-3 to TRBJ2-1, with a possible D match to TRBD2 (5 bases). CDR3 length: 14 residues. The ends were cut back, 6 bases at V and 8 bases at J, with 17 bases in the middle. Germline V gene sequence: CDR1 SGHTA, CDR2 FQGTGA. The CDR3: CASSRPNSEDEQFF. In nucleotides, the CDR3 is TGTGCCAGCAGTCGTCCCAATAGCGAGGATGAGCAGTTCTTC. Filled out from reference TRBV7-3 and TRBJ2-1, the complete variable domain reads GAGVSQTPSNKVTEKGKYVELRCDPISGHTALYWYRQSLGQGPEFLIYFQGTGAADDSGLPNDRFFAVRPEGSVSTLKIQRTERGDSAVYLCASSRPNSEDEQFFGPGTRLTVL.

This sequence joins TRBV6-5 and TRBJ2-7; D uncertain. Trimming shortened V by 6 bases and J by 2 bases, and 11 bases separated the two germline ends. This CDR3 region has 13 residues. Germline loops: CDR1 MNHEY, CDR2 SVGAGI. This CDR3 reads CASSDDNTYEQYF. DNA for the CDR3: TGTGCCAGCAGCGACGACAACACCTACGAGCAGTACTTC.

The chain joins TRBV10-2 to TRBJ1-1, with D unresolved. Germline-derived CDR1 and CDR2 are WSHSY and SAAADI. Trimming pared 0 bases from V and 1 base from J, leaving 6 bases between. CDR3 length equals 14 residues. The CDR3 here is CASSESSGNTEAFF. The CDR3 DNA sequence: TGCGCCAGCAGTGAGTCGTCAGGGAACACTGAAGCTTTCTTT.

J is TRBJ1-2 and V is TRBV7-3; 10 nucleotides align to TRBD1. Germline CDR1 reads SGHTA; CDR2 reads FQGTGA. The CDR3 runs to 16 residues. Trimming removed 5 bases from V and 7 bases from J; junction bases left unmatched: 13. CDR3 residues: CASSRGTGESVGGYTF. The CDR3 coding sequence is TGTGCCAGCAGCCGAGGGACAGGGGAGTCAGTCGGTGGCTACACCTTC.

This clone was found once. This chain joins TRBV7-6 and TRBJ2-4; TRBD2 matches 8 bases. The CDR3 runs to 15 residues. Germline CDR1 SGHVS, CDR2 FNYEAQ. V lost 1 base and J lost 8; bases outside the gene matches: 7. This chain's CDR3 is CASSLVAGPYDIQYF. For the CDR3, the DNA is TGTGCCAGCAGCTTAGTAGCGGGACCCTACGACATTCAGTACTTC.

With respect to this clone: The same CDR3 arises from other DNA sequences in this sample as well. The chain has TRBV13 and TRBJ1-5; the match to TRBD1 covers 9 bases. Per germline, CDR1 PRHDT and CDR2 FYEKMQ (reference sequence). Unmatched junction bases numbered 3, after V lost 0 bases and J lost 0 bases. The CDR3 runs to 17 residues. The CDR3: CASSLGTGGNSNQPQHF. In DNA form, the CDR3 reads TGTGCCAGCAGCTTAGGGACAGGGGGAAATAGCAATCAGCCCCAGCATTTT.

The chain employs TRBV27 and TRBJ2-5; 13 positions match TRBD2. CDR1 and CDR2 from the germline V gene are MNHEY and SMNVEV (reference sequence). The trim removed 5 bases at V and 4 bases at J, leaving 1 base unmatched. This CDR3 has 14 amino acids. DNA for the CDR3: TGTGCCAGCAGTGGGACTAGCGGGACAGAGACCCAGTACTTC. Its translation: CASSGTSGTETQYF.

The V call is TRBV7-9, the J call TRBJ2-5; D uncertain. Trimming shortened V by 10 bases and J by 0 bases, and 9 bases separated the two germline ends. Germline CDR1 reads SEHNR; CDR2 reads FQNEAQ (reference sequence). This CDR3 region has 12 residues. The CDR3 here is CATQANQETQYF. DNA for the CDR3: TGTGCCACGCAGGCAAACCAAGAGACCCAGTACTTC.

CDR3 sequence reads: CATSSDNYEQYF. In DNA, the CDR3 is TGTGCCACCAGCTCCGACAACTACGAGCAGTACTTC. J is TRBJ2-7 and V is TRBV24-1; D is unclear. This CDR3 region has 12 residues. V lost 7 bases to trimming and J lost 3 bases, with 9 bases between them. Looked up from germline, CDR1 is KGHDR and CDR2 is SFDVKD.

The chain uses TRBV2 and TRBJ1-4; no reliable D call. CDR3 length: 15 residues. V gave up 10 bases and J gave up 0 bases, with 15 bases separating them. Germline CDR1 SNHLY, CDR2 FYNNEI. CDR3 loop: CATRLGSATNEKLFF. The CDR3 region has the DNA TGTGCCACCAGATTGGGCAGTGCAACTAATGAAAAACTGTTTTTT.

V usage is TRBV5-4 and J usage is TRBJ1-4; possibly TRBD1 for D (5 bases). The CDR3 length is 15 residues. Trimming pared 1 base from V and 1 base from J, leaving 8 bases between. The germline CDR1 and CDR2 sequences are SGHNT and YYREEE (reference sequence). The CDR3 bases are TGTGCCAGCAGCTTGCTAGGGGTAACTAATGAAAAACTGTTTTTT. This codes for CASSLLGVTNEKLFF.

The chain's CDR3 is CSVRRVSTEAFF. DNA for the CDR3: TGCAGCGTTCGGCGGGTGAGCACTGAAGCTTTCTTT. The chain uses TRBV29-1 and TRBJ1-1; no clear D. The germline gives CDR1 SQVTM, CDR2 ANQGSEA. The V gene lost 5 bases and the J gene lost 4 bases, with 11 bases spanning the gap. The CDR3 is 12 residues long.

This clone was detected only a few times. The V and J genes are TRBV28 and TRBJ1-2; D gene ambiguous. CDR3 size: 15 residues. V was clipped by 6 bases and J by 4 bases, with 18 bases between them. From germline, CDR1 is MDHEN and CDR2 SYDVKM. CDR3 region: CASRIGRAAGYGYTF. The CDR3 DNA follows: TGTGCCAGCAGAATTGGGCGGGCCGCGGGCTATGGCTACACCTTC.

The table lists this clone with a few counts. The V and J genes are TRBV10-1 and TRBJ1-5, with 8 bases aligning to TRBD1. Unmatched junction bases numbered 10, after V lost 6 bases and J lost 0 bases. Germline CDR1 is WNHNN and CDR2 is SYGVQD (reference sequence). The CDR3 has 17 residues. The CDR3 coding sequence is TGCGCCAGCAGGACCTCGGGACAGGTGAATAGCAATCAGCCCCAGCATTTT. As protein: CASRTSGQVNSNQPQHF.

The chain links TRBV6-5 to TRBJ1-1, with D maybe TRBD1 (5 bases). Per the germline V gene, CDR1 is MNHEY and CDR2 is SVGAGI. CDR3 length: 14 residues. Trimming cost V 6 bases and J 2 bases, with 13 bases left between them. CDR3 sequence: CASRFNRKNTEAFF. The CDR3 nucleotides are TGTGCCAGCAGATTCAACAGGAAAAACACTGAAGCTTTCTTT.

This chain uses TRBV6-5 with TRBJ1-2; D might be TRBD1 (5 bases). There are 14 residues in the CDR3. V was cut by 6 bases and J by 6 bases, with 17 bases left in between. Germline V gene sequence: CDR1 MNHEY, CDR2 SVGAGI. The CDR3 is CASSQYQGGNGYTF. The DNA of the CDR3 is TGTGCCAGCAGCCAATACCAGGGAGGAAATGGCTACACCTTC.